This TCR beta chain was recorded in a study of T cells in localized non-small cell lung cancer. A single count supports this clone. Its antigen is unknown. The read includes an ambiguous or uncalled nucleotide; its amino acid is shown as X. There are 14 residues in the CDR3. The ends were cut back, 5 bases at V and 6 bases at J, with 17 bases in the middle. Germline V gene data show CDR1 as SGHDN and CDR2 as FVKESK. TCRdb's table, derived via immunoSEQ multiplex PCR, lists solely in-frame clones and lacks some. The sample has about 2,000 clones; more than 35% are singletons. Study-wide points: In the blood, greater T cell density corresponded to longer overall survival.

This sequence was found in a male donor aged 60 or over with stage II lung adenocarcinoma. The chain joins TRBV14 to TRBJ2-7; D possibly corresponds to TRBD1 (5 bases). The sample consisted of lung tumor tissue, taken before any cancer treatment. This CDR3 is CASSXSTVPGEQYF. For the CDR3, the DNA is TGTGCCAGCAGCYCCTCGACAGTCCCAGGCGAGCAGTACTTC.